Detailed here is one TCR beta chain. Its antigen is as yet unknown. Clones were read by immunoSEQ multiplex PCR, and TCRdb kept only the in-frame ones, dropping some. The sample contains 250,000 or so clones, just over 90% of which appear only once. The sample originates from a study of T cell responses to AZD1222 COVID-19 vaccine. The CDR3 has 16 amino acids. Losses at the gene ends were 1 base for V and 4 bases for J; bases not matched to a gene: 4. Germline values: CDR1 LGHNA, CDR2 YSLEER. Study outcomes and limitations: After the peak T cell response, and only then, were repertoires sampled.

V is TRBV4-3 and J is TRBJ2-5; the match to TRBD2 covers 12 bases. This sample comprised peripheral blood, obtained on day 0 of AZD1222 vaccination. This TCR derives from an adult in good health. CDR3 sequence reads: CASSQGLAGDGETQYF. Here the CDR3 DNA reads TGCGCCAGCAGCCAAGGACTAGCGGGAGATGGAGAGACCCAGTACTTC.